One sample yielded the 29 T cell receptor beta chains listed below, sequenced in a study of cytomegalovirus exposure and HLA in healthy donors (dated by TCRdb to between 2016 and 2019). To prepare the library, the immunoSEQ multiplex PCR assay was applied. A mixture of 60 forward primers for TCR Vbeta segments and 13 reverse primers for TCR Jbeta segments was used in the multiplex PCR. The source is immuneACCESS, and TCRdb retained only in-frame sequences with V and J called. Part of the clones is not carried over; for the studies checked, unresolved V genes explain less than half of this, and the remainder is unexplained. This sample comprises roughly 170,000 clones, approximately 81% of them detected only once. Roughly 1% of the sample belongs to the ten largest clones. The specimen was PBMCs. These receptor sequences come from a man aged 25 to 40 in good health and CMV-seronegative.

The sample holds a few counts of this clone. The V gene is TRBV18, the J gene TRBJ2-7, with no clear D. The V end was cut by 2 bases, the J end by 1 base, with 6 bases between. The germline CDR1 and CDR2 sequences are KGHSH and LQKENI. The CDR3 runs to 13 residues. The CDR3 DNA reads TGTGCCAGCTCACCATCGGTTTCCTACGAGCAGTACTTC. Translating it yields CASSPSVSYEQYF.

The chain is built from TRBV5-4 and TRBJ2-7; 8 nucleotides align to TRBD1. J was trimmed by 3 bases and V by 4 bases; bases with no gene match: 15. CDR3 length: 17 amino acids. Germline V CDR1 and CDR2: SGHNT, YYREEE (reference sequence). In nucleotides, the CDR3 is TGTGCCAGCAGCCCTATCGGAACCGGACAGGGAAACTACGAGCAGTACTTC. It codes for CASSPIGTGQGNYEQYF.

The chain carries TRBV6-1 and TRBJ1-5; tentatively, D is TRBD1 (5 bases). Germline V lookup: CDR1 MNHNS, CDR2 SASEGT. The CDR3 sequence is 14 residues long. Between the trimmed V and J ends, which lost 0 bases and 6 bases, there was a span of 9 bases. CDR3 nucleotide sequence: TGTGCCAGCAGTGAAGCGGGGAGGGGTCAGCCCCAGCATTTT. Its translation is CASSEAGRGQPQHF.

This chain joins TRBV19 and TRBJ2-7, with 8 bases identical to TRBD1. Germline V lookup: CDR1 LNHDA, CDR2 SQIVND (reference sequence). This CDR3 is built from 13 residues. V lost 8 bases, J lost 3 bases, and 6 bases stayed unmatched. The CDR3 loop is CASRGTGGYEQYF. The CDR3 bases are TGTGCCAGTCGCGGGACAGGTGGCTACGAGCAGTACTTC.

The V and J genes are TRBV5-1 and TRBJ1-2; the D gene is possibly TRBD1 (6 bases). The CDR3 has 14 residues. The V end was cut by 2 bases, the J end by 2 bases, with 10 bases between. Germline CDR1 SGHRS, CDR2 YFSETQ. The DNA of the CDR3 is TGCGCCAGCAGCTTCCCAGGGGAAAACTATGGCTACACCTTC. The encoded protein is CASSFPGENYGYTF.

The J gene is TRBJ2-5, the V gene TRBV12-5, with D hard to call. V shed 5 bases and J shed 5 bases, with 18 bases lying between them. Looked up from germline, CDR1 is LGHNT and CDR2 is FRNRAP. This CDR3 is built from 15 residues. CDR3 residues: CASGQAPNPLETQYF. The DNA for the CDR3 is TGTGCTAGTGGTCAGGCCCCTAACCCCTTGGAGACCCAGTACTTC.

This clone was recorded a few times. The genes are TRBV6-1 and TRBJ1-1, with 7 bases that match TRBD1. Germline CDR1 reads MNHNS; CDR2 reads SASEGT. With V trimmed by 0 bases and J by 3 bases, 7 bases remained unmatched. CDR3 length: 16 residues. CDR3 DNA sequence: TGTGCCAGCAGTGAAGCGATAAGGGGGCTTGACACTGAAGCTTTCTTT. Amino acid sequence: CASSEAIRGLDTEAFF.

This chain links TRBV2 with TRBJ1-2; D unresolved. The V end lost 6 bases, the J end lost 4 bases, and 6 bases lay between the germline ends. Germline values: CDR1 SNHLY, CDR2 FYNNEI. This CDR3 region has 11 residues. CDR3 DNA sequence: TGTGCCAGCAGGGAGAGCTATGGCTACACCTTC. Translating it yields CASRESYGYTF.

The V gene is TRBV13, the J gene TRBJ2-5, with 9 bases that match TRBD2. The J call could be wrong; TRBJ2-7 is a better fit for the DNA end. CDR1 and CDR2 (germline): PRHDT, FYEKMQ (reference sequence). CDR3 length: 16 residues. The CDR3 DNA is TGTGCCAGCAGCGCATTCGGGGCGGGAGGGGGCTACGAGCAGTACTTC. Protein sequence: CASSAFGAGGGYEQYF.

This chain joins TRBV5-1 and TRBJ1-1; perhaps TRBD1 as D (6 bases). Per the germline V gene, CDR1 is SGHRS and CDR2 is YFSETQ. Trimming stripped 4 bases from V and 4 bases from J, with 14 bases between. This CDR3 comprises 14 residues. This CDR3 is CASSEGGVGTEAFF. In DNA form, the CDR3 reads TGCGCCAGCAGCGAAGGGGGAGTGGGCACTGAAGCTTTCTTT.

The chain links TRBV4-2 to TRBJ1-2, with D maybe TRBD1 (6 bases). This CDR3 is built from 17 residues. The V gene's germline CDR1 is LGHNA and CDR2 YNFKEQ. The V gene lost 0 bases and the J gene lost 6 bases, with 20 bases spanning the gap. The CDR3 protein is CASSQDSGGWGRDGYTF. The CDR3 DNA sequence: TGTGCCAGCAGCCAAGATTCTGGCGGCTGGGGGCGCGATGGCTACACCTTC.

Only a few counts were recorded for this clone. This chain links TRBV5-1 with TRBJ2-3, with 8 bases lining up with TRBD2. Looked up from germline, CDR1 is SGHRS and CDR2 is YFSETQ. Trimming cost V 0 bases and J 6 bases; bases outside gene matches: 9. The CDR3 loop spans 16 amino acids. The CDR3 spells CASSLVRGAPGDTQYF. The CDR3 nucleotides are TGCGCCAGCAGCTTGGTGCGGGGGGCTCCGGGTGATACGCAGTATTTT. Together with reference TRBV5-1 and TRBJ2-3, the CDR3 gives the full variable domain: KAGVTQTPRYLIKTRGQQVTLSCSPISGHRSVSWYQQTPGQGLQFLFEYFSETQRNKGNFPGRFSGRQFSNSRSEMNVSTLELGDSALYLCASSLVRGAPGDTQYFGPGTRLTVL.

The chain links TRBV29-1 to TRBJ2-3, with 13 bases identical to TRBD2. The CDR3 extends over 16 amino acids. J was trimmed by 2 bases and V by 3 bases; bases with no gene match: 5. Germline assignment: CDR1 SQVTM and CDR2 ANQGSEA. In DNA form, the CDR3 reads TGCAGCGTTGACTTTACTAGCGGGGGGGTCACAGATACGCAGTATTTT. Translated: CSVDFTSGGVTDTQYF.

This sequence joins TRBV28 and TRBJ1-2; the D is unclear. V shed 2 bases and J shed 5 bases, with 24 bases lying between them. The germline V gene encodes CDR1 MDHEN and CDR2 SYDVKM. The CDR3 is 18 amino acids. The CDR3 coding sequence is TGTGCCAGCAGTTTAACCAGAACCGAACTCGGCAGGAGGTATGGCTACACCTTC. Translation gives CASSLTRTELGRRYGYTF.

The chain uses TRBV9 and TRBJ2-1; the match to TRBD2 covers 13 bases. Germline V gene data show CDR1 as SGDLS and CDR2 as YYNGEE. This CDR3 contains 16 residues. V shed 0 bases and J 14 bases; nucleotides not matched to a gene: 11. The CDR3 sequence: CASSVGVLAGGPDKFF. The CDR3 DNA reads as TGTGCCAGCAGCGTAGGTGTACTAGCGGGAGGGCCGGACAAGTTCTTC.

The CDR3 loop is CASSLTAPGGGELFF. The CDR3 nucleotides read TGTGCCAGCAGTTTGACGGCGCCTGGAGGCGGGGAGCTGTTTTTT. This sequence joins TRBV27 and TRBJ2-2; D is possibly TRBD2 (5 bases). In germline, CDR1 is MNHEY, CDR2 SMNVEV (reference sequence). The CDR3 loop spans 15 amino acids. Trimming pared 3 bases from V and 7 bases from J, leaving 15 bases between.

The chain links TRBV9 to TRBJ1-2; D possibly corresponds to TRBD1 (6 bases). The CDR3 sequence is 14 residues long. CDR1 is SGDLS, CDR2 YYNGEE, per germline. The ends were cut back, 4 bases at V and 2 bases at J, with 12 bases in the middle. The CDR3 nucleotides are TGTGCCAGCAGCCCGAGGGGGGGGAACTATGGCTACACCTTC. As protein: CASSPRGGNYGYTF.

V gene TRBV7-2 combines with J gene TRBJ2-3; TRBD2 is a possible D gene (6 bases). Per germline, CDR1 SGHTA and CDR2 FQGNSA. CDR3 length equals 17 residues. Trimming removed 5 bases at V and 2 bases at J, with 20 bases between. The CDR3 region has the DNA TGTGCCAGCAGCCGTCGTAACCGGGACTCTTACACAGATACGCAGTATTTT. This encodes CASSRRNRDSYTDTQYF.

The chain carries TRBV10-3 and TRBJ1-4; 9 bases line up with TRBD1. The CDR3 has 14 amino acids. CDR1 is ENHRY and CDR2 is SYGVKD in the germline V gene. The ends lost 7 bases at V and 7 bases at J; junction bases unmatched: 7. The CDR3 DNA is TGTGCCATCAAGGGGACAGGGAAGGGTGAAAAACTGTTTTTT. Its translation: CAIKGTGKGEKLFF.

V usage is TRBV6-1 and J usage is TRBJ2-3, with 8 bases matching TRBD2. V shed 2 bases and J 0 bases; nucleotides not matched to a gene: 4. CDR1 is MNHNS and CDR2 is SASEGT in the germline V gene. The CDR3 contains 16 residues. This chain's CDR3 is CASSESGTRSTDTQYF. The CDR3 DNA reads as TGTGCCAGCAGTGAATCCGGGACTAGAAGCACAGATACGCAGTATTTT.

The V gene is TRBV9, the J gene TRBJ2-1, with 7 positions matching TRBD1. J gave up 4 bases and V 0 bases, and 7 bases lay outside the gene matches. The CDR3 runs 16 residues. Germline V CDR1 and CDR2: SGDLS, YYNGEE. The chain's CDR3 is CASSVASGTAYNEQFF. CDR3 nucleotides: TGTGCCAGCAGCGTAGCTTCAGGGACAGCGTACAATGAGCAGTTCTTC.

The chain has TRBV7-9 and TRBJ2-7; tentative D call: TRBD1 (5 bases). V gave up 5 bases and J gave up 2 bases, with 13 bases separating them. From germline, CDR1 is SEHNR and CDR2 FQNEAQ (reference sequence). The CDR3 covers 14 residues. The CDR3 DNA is TGTGCCAGCAGCCCCCCGACAGTTACCTACGAGCAGTACTTC. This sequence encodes CASSPPTVTYEQYF. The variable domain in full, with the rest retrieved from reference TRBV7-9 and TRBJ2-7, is DTGVSQNPRHKITKRGQNVTFRCDPISEHNRLYWYRQTLGQGPEFLTYFQNEAQLEKSRLLSDRFSAERPKGSFSTLEIQRTEQGDSAMYLCASSPPTVTYEQYFGPGTRLTVT.

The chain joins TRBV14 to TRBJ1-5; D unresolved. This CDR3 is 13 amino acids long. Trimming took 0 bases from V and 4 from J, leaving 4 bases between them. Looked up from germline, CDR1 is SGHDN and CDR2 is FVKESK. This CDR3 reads CASSQELNQPQHF. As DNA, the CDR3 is TGTGCCAGCAGCCAAGAATTAAATCAGCCCCAGCATTTT.

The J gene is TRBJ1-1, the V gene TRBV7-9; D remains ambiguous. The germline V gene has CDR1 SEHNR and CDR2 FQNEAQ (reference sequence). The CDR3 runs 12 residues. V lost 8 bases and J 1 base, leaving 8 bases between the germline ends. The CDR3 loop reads CASGQRNTEAFF. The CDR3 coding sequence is TGTGCCAGCGGGCAGAGGAACACTGAAGCTTTCTTT.

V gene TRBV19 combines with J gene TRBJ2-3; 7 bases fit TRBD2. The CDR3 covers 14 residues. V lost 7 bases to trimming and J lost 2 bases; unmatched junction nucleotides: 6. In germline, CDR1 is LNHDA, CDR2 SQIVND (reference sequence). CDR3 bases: TGTGCCAGTAACACAGCGGGGAACACAGATACGCAGTATTTT. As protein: CASNTAGNTDTQYF.

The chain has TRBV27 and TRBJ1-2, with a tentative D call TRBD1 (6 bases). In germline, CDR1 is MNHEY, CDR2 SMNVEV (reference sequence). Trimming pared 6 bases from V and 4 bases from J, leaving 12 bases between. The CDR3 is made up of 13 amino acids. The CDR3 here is CASSPQGSYGYTF. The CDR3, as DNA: TGTGCCAGCAGCCCACAGGGTAGCTATGGCTACACCTTC.

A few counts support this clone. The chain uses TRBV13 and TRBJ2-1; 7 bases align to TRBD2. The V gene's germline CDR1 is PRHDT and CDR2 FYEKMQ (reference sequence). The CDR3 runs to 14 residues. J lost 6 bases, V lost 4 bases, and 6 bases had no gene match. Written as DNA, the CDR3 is TGTGCCAGCAGCTCTCCCGGGGGGTTCAATGAGCAGTTCTTC. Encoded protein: CASSSPGGFNEQFF.

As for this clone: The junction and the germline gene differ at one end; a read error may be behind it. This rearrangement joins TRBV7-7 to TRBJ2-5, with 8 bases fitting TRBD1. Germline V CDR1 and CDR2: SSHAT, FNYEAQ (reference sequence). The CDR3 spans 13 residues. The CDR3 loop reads CASSSDRAETQYF. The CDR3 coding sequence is TGTGCTAGCAGCTCGGACAGGGCGGAGACCCAGTACTTC.

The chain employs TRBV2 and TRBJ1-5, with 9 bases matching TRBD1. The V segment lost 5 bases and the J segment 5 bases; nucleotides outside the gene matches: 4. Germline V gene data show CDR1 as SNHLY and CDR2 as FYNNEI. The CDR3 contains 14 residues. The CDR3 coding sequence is TGTGCCAGCAGTTCGACAGGGGGTTATCAGCCCCAGCATTTT. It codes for CASSSTGGYQPQHF.